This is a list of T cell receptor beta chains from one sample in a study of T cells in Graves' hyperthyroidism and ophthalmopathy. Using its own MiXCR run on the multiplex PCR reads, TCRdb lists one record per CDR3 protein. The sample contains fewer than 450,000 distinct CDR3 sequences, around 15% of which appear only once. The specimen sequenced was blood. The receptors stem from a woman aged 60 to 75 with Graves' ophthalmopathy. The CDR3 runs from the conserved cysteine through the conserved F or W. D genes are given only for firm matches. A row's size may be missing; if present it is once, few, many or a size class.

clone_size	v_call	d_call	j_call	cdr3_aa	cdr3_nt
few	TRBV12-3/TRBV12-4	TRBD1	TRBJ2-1	CASSTGDRNEQFF	TGTGCCAGCAGCACAGGGGACCGCAATGAGCAGTTCTTC
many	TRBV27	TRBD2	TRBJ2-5	CASKRTSGRVRPQETQYF	TGTGCCAGCAAGAGGACTAGCGGGAGGGTAAGGCCCCAAGAGACCCAGTACTTC
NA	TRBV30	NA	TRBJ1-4	CAWSLQEGEKLFF	TGTGCCTGGAGCCTACAAGAGGGTGAAAAACTGTTTTTT
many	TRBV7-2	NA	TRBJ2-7	CASSPIGDSSYEQYF	TGTGCCAGCAGCCCCATAGGAGACAGCTCCTACGAGCAGTACTTC
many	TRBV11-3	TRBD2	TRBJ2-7	CASSLSLAGNEEQYF	TGTGCCAGCAGCTTAAGTCTAGCGGGCAATGAGGAGCAGTACTTC
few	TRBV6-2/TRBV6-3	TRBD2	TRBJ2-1	CASSSGSRNNEQFF	TGTGCCAGCAGTAGCGGGAGTAGGAACAATGAGCAGTTCTTC
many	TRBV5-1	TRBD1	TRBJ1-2	CASSLSEQGADGYTF	TGCGCCAGCAGCTTAAGCGAACAGGGGGCAGATGGCTACACCTTC
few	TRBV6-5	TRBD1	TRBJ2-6	CASSSRDRELSGANVLTF	TGTGCCAGCAGTTCCCGGGACAGGGAATTGTCTGGGGCCAACGTCCTGACTTTC
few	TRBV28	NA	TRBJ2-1	CASSFRGRLGEQFF	TGTGCCAGCAGTTTTAGGGGTAGATTGGGTGAGCAGTTCTTC
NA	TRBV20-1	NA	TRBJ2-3	CSARADTTITDTQYF	TGCAGTGCTAGAGCCGATACAACAATCACAGATACGCAGTATTTT
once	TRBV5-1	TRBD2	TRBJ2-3	CASSLSPLAGDTQYF	TGCGCCAGCAGCTTGTCTCCTCTAGCGGGAGATACGCAGTATTTT
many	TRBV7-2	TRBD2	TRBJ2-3	CASSLTLAALTDTQYF	TGTGCCAGCAGCTTAACCCTAGCGGCATTAACAGATACGCAGTATTTT
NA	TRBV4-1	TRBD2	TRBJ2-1	CASSSRGGEKDEQFF	TGCGCCAGCAGCTCACGGGGGGGAGAGAAGGATGAGCAGTTCTTC
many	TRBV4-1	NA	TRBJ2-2	CASSQGGDANTGELFF	TGCGCCAGCAGCCAAGGCGGTGACGCGAACACCGGGGAGCTGTTTTTT
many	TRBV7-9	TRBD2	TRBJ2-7	CASSSGLAGRVWEQYF	TGTGCCAGCAGCTCTGGACTAGCGGGAAGGGTTTGGGAGCAGTACTTC
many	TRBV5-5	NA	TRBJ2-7	CASSRIGDSYEQYF	TGTGCCAGCAGCCGGATAGGGGACTCCTACGAGCAGTACTTC
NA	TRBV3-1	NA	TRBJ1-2	CASSHSYRGYTF	TGTGCCAGCAGCCATTCCTACCGGGGCTACACCTTC
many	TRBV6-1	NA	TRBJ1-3	CASTEGGGNTIYF	TGTGCCAGCACAGAGGGGGGGGGAAACACCATATATTTT
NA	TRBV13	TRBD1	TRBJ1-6	CASSRWTGNSYNSPLHF	TGTGCCAGCAGTCGATGGACAGGGAACTCCTATAATTCACCCCTCCACTTT
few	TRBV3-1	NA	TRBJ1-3	CASSPRGAGNTIYF	TGTGCCAGCAGCCCTAGGGGTGCTGGAAACACCATATATTTT
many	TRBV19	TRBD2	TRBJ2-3	CASSQRGLAGPPSTDTQYF	TGTGCCAGTAGCCAAAGGGGACTAGCGGGACCTCCTTCCACAGATACGCAGTATTTT
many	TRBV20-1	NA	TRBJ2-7	CSATGISYEQYF	TGCAGTGCTACAGGGATCTCCTACGAGCAGTACTTC
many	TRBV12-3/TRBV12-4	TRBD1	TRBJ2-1	CASSPTGTGYNEQFF	TGTGCCAGCAGCCCTACCGGGACAGGGTACAATGAGCAGTTCTTC
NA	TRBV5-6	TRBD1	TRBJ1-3	CASSTDRTPGNTIYF	TGTGCCAGCAGCACGGACAGGACCCCTGGAAACACCATATATTTT
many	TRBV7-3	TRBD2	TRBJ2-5	CASSSRTSGRGETQYF	TGTGCCAGCAGCTCCCGGACTAGCGGGAGGGGAGAGACCCAGTACTTC
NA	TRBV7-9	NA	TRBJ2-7	CASSLILPNEQYF	TGTGCCAGCAGCTTAATCCTCCCTAACGAGCAGTACTTC
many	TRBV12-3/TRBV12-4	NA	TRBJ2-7	CASTPRGGSYEQYF	TGTGCCAGCACCCCGAGAGGGGGGTCCTACGAGCAGTACTTC
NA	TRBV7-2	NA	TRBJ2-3	CASSNPIPQDTQYF	TGTGCCAGCAGCAATCCCATTCCCCAGGATACGCAGTATTTT
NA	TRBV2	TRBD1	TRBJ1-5	CASRGTGGAWNNQPQHF	TGTGCCAGCAGGGGAACAGGGGGCGCTTGGAACAATCAGCCCCAGCATTTT
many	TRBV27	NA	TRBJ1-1	CASSMGRGMNTEAFF	TGTGCCAGCAGTATGGGGCGGGGAATGAACACTGAAGCTTTCTTT
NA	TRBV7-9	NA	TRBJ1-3	CASSLQGGTGNTIYF	TGTGCCAGCAGCCTACAGGGTGGCACTGGAAACACCATATATTTT
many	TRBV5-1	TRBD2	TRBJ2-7	CASRSGTSGFYEQYF	TGCGCCAGCAGGTCCGGGACTAGCGGATTCTACGAGCAGTACTTC
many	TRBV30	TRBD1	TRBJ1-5	CAWSQDRGHPQHF	TGTGCCTGGAGTCAGGACAGGGGTCACCCCCAGCATTTT
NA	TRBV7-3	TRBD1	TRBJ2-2	CASSLIPGQGDTGELFF	TGTGCCAGCAGCTTAATCCCGGGACAGGGGGACACCGGGGAGCTGTTTTTT
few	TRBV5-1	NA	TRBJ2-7	CASSPQRNRDLPYEQYF	TGCGCCAGCAGCCCGCAAAGAAACAGGGATCTCCCCTACGAGCAGTACTTC
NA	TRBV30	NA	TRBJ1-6	CAWSQSNSPLHF	TGTGCCTGGAGTCAGAGTAATTCACCCCTCCACTTT
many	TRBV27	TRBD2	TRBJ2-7	CASSLLSGRAKYEQYF	TGTGCCAGCAGTTTATTAAGTGGGAGGGCCAAGTACGAGCAGTACTTC
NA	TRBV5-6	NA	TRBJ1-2	CASSSPRDGGFGRGYTF	TGTGCCAGCAGCTCTCCCCGGGACGGAGGCTTTGGTCGTGGCTACACCTTC
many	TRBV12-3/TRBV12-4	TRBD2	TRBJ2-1	CASSLSIRSGRAGGNEQFF	TGTGCCAGCAGTTTATCGATCCGTAGCGGGAGGGCCGGGGGCAATGAGCAGTTCTTC
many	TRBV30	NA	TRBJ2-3	CAWSGGGTDTQYF	TGTGCCTGGAGCGGCGGAGGCACAGATACGCAGTATTTT
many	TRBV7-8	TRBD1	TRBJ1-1	CASSIDRGQGAFF	TGTGCCAGCAGCATAGACAGGGGGCAAGGTGCTTTCTTT
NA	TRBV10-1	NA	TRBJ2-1	CASTSGLAGDTEQFF	NA